Below, one T cell receptor beta chain is given with its context. The participants were between about 18 and 90 years old and came from 24 US areas. Categorization into cohorts depended on clinical history that participants reported. This sample was included in a study of blood T cell repertoires in COVID-19. Background on the study: Sample material is recorded as cDNA or gDNA derived from T cells, B-cell-depleted T cells, or PBMCs.

As originally analysed: Estimated nucleated cell counts came from reference gene primer amplification. Here immunoSEQ multiplex PCR was the method, and the copy in TCRdb shows in-frame clones only, minus some. That table is the source of V, J and clone size, and D and trimming were worked out from the DNA. The sample includes 250,000 to 300,000 clones, 70% to 90% of them seen just once. The specimen sequenced was PBMCs or T cells enriched from blood (not recorded which). This receptor was taken from a woman aged 45 to 65 who had recovered from COVID-19.

This CDR3 reads CASSLGLQGYSGNTIYF. The CDR3, as DNA: TGTGCCAGCAGTTTAGGGTTACAGGGGTACTCTGGAAACACCATATATTTT. This chain joins TRBV28 and TRBJ1-3; TRBD1 matches at 7 bases. Looked up from germline, CDR1 is MDHEN and CDR2 is SYDVKM. This CDR3 region has 17 residues. The J segment lost 0 bases and the V segment lost 2 bases, leaving 7 bases of the junction unmatched.